This T cell receptor (beta chain) came from a study of radiation and T cells in renal cell carcinoma. Time point denoted: blood 4 weeks post-SBRT, at nephrectomy. The treatment is: 15 Gy SBRT to primary tumor, nephrectomy 4 weeks later. Nephrectomy followed 15 Gy stereotactic body radiation by 4 weeks. The tumor was a clear cell renal cell carcinoma. Study-wide results and caveats: Without pretreatment biopsies, baseline tumor clonotype presence was undetermined.

Produced via immunoSEQ multiplex PCR; TCRdb's table is partial and in-frame only. The table lists tens of thousands of clones, around 85% of them singletons. About this clone itself: Its target is not known.

Germline V gene lookup returns CDR1 SGHVS and CDR2 FQNEAQ. The CDR3 loop spans 15 amino acids. V dropped 1 base and J dropped 4; count of bases not matched to a gene: 3. The chain carries TRBV7-8 and TRBJ2-1, with 8 bases aligning to TRBD2. The TCR originated in a man between 50 and 59 years old with renal cell carcinoma. Material: blood, obtained from a patient whose treatment included radiotherapy and nephrectomy. CDR3 sequence (DNA): TGTGCCAGCAGCTTAGGACTAGCGCCGTACAATGAGCAGTTCTTC. Protein: CASSLGLAPYNEQFF.